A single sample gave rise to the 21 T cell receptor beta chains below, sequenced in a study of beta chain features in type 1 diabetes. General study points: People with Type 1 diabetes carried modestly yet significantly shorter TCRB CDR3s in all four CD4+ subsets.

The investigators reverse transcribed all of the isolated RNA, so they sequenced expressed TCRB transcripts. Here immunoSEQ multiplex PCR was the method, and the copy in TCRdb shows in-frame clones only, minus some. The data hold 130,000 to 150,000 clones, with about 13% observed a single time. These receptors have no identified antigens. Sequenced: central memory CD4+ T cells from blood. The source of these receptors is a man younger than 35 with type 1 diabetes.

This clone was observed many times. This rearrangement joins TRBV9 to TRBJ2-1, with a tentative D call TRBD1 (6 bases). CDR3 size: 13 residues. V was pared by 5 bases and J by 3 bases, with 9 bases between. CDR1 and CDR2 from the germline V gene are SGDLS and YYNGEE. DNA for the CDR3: TGTGCCAGCAGTTTGGACAGCTACAATGAGCAGTTCTTC. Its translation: CASSLDSYNEQFF.

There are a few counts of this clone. The CDR3 DNA sequence: TGTGCCAGCAACCCCACAGGGAGCAATCAGCCCCAGCATTTT. This sequence encodes CASNPTGSNQPQHF. The genes are TRBV6-1 and TRBJ1-5, with D possibly matching TRBD1 (6 bases). Trimming removed 7 bases at V and 1 base at J, with 11 bases between. Germline CDR1 reads MNHNS; CDR2 reads SASEGT. The CDR3 has 14 residues.

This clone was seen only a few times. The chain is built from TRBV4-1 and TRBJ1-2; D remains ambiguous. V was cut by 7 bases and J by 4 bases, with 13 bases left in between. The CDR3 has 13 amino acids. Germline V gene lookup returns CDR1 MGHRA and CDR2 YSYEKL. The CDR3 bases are TGCGCCAGCAACCGAGACGGACGCTATGGCTACACCTTC. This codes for CASNRDGRYGYTF.

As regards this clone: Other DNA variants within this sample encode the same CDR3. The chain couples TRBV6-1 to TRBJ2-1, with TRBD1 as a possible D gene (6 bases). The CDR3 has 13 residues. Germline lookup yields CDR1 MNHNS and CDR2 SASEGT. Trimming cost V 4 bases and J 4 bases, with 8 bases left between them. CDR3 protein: CASSAQGYNEQFF. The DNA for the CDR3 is TGTGCCAGCAGTGCCCAGGGGTACAATGAGCAGTTCTTC.

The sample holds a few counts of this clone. The DNA for the CDR3 is TGCGCCAGCAGCTTTTTCAGCTCCTACAATGAGCAGTTCTTC. This translates into CASSFFSSYNEQFF. The gene calls are TRBV5-1 and TRBJ2-1; D uncertain. V was clipped by 2 bases and J by 0 bases, with 6 bases between them. Germline-derived CDR1 and CDR2 are SGHRS and YFSETQ. This CDR3 is 14 amino acids long. Based on the CDR3 plus reference TRBV5-1 and TRBJ2-1, the full variable domain is KAGVTQTPRYLIKTRGQQVTLSCSPISGHRSVSWYQQTPGQGLQFLFEYFSETQRNKGNFPGRFSGRQFSNSRSEMNVSTLELGDSALYLCASSFFSSYNEQFFGPGTRLTVL.

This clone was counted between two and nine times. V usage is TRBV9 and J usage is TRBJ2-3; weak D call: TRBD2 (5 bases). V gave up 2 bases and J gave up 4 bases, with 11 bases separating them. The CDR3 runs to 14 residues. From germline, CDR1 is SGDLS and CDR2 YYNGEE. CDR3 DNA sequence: TGTGCCAGCAGCGTGAAGGTGCGGGCAGATACGCAGTATTTT. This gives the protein CASSVKVRADTQYF.

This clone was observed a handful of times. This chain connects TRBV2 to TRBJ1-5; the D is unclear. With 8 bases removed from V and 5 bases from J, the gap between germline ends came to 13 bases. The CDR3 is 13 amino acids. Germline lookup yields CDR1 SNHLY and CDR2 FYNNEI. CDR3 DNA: TGTGCCAGCCACGCTGCTAGGGATCAGCCCCAGCATTTT. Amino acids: CASHAARDQPQHF.

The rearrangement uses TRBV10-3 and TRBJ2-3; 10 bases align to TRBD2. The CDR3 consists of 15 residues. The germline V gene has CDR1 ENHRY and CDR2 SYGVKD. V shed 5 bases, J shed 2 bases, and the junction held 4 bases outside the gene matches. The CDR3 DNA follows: TGTGCCATCAGTCCCGGGACTAGCGTCACAGATACGCAGTATTTT. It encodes CAISPGTSVTDTQYF.

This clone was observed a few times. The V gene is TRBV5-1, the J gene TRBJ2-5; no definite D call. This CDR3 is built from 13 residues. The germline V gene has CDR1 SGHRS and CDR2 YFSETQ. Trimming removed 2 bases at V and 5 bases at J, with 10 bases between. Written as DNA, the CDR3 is TGCGCCAGCAGCTTTGGTGTAGGGGAGACCCAGTACTTC. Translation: CASSFGVGETQYF.

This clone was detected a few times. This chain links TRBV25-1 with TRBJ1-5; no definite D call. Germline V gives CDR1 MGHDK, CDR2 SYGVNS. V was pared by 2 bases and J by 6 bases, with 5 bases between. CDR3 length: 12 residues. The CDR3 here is CASSEGSQPQHF. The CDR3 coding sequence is TGTGCCAGCAGTGAAGGGAGTCAGCCCCAGCATTTT.

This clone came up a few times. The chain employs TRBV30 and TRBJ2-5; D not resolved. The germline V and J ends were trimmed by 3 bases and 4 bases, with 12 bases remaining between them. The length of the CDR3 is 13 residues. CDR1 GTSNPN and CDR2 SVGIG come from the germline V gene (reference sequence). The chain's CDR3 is CAWRVKGRETQYF. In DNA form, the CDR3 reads TGTGCCTGGAGAGTCAAGGGTCGAGAGACCCAGTACTTC.

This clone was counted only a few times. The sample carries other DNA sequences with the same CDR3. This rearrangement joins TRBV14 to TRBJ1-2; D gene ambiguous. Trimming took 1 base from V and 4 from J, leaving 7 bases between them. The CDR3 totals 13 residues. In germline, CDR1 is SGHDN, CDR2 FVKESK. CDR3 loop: CASSQVYSYGYTF. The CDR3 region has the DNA TGTGCCAGCAGCCAAGTATACAGCTATGGCTACACCTTC.

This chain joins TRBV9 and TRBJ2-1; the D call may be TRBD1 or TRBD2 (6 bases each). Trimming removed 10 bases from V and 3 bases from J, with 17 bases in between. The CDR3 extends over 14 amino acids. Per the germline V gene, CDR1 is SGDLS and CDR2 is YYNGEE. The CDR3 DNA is TGTGCCGGAAGCAAGGGGGACTTCTACAATGAGCAGTTCTTC. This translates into CAGSKGDFYNEQFF.

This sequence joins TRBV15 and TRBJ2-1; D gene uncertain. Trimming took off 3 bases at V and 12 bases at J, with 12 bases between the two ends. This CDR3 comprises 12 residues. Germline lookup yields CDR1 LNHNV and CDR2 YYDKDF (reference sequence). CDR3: CATSSASLAQFF. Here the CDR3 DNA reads TGTGCCACCAGCAGCGCCAGCCTGGCGCAGTTCTTC.

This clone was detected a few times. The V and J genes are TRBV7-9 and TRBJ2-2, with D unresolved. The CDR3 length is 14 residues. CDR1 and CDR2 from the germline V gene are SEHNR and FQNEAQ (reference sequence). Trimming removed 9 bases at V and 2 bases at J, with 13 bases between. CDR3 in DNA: TGTGCCAGTATTCGGACCCCAAACACCGGGGAGCTGTTTTTT. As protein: CASIRTPNTGELFF. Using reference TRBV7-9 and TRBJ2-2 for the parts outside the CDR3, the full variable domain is DTGVSQNPRHKITKRGQNVTFRCDPISEHNRLYWYRQTLGQGPEFLTYFQNEAQLEKSRLLSDRFSAERPKGSFSTLEIQRTEQGDSAMYLCASIRTPNTGELFFGEGSRLTVL.

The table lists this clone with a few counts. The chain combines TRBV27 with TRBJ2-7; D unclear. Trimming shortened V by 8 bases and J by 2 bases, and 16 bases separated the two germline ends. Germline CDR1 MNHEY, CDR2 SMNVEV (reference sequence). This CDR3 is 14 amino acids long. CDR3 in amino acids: CASGASWWAYEQYF. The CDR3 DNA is TGTGCCAGCGGAGCCTCCTGGTGGGCCTACGAGCAGTACTTC.

CDR3 in amino acids: CASSLGGGVIEQYF. The CDR3 coding sequence is TGTGCCAGCAGCTTAGGTGGGGGAGTGATTGAGCAGTACTTC. The chain links TRBV7-9 to TRBJ2-7; either TRBD1 or TRBD2 may fit D (5 bases each). The CDR3 length is 14 residues. CDR1 is SEHNR, CDR2 FQNEAQ, per germline (reference sequence). V was shortened by 1 base and J by 7 bases, with 14 bases between the two germline ends.

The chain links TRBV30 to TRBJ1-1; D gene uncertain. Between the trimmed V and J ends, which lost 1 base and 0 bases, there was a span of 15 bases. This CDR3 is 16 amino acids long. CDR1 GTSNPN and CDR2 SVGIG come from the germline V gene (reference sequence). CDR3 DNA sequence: TGTGCCTGGAGTGGGGCACTAGTTTCGATGAACACTGAAGCTTTCTTT. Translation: CAWSGALVSMNTEAFF.

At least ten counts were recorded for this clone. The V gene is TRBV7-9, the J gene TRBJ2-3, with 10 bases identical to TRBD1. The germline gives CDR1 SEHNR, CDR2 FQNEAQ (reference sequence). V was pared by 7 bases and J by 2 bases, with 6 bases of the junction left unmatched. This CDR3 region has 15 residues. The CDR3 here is CASIGTGAYTDTQYF. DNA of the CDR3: TGTGCCAGCATCGGGACAGGGGCCTACACAGATACGCAGTATTTT.

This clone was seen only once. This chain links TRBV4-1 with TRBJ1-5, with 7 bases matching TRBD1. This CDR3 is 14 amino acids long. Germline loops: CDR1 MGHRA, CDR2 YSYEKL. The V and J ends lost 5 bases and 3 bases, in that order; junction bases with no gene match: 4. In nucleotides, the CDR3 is TGCGCCAGCAGCAGACAGGGTATCAATCAGCCCCAGCATTTT. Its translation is CASSRQGINQPQHF.

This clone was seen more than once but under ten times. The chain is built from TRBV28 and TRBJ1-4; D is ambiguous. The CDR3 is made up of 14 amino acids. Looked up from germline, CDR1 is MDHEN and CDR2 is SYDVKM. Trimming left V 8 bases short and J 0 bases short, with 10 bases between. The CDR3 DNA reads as TGTGCCAGCGCTAGCCCCGCAACTAATGAAAAACTGTTTTTT. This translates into CASASPATNEKLFF.